The 5 T cell receptor beta chains below were found in one sample sequenced in a study of OX40 agonist ivuxolimab in advanced cancers. Clones were sequenced by immunoSEQ multiplex PCR, and TCRdb holds only the in-frame ones, with some missing. This table holds approximately 58,000 clones, more than 75% found once. Sample: CD4+ or CD8+ T cells sorted from blood, taken in a trial of the OX40 agonist ivuxolimab. These TCRs come from an adult with an advanced solid tumor such as melanoma, head and neck, liver or kidney cancer.

The chain employs TRBV7-9 and TRBJ1-1; D ambiguous. The CDR3 spans 11 residues. V lost 8 bases and J 6 bases, leaving 10 bases between the germline ends. Germline V CDR1 and CDR2: SEHNR, FQNEAQ (reference sequence). The CDR3 DNA reads as TGTGCCAGCGAAGGCCGGGCTGAAGCTTTCTTT. This gives the protein CASEGRAEAFF.

In DNA form, the CDR3 reads TGTGCCAGCAGCTTGGCGGGGAACACCGGGGAGCTGTTTTTT. It is translated as CASSLAGNTGELFF. The chain links TRBV5-4 to TRBJ2-2; D is ambiguous. Trimming stripped 0 bases from V and 1 base from J, with 4 bases between. CDR3 length: 14 residues. The germline gives CDR1 SGHNT, CDR2 YYREEE (reference sequence).

This chain links TRBV11-2 with TRBJ2-3, with a possible D match to TRBD1 (5 bases). This CDR3 is 15 amino acids long. The V and J ends lost 2 bases and 4 bases respectively, with 13 bases between them. Germline V gives CDR1 SGHAT, CDR2 FQNNGV. The CDR3 loop is CASSLTTQQADTQYF. DNA of the CDR3: TGTGCCAGCAGCTTAACTACCCAACAGGCAGATACGCAGTATTTT.

This sequence joins TRBV7-3 and TRBJ2-2, with TRBD2 identical over 8 bases. The CDR3 is 18 amino acids. CDR1 SGHTA and CDR2 FQGTGA come from the germline V gene. V shed 5 bases and J 7 bases; nucleotides not matched to a gene: 18. Here the CDR3 DNA reads TGTGCCAGCAGCCTAAGGCCGGGACTAGGGGCAGTGGGCGGGGAGCTGTTTTTT. Protein: CASSLRPGLGAVGGELFF.

The V and J genes are TRBV9 and TRBJ2-5; the match to TRBD2 covers 8 bases. The V gene end was trimmed by 5 bases and the J gene end by 2 bases; junction bases not matched to a gene: 14. The germline V gene encodes CDR1 SGDLS and CDR2 YYNGEE. This CDR3 is 17 amino acids long. CDR3 nucleotide sequence: TGTGCCAGCAGTCGAGCCCCCCGAGCGGGGGCTCAAGAGACCCAGTACTTC. Translated, it gives CASSRAPRAGAQETQYF.